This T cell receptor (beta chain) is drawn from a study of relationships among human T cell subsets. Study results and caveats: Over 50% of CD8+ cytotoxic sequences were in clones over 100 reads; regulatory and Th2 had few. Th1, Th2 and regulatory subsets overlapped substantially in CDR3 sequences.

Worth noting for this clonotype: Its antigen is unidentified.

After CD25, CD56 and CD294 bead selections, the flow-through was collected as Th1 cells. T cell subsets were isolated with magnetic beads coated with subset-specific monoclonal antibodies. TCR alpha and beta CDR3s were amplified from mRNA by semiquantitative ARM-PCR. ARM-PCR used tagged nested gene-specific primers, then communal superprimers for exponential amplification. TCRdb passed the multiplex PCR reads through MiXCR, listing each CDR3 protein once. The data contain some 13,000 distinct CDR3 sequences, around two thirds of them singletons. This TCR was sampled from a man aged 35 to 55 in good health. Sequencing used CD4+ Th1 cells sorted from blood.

The CDR3 DNA reads TGTGCCACCGACCGCGGACAGGGAGGCTCTGGGGCCAACGTCCTGACTTTC. This translates into CATDRGQGGSGANVLTF. The chain uses TRBV28 and TRBJ2-6; 8 nucleotides agree with TRBD1. The J segment lost 0 bases and the V segment lost 10 bases, leaving 11 bases of the junction unmatched. CDR1 and CDR2 (germline): MDHEN, SYDVKM. The CDR3 totals 17 residues.